A single sample is the source of the 25 T cell receptor beta chains below, sequenced in a study of blood T cell repertoires in COVID-19 (dated by TCRdb to about 2020). Receptors were amplified or captured by the immunoSEQ multiplex PCR assay. TCRdb took over this immuneACCESS table, retaining in-frame rearrangements with V and J assigned. Such tables are incomplete; in checked studies, under half of the missing clones stem from an unresolved V gene, and the remainder is unexplained. The sample table contains approximately 480,000 clones; only one count was recorded for nearly 90% of them. The ten largest make up approximately 0.9% of the sample. The specimen was peripheral blood. These receptors originate from a man aged 18-30 years with COVID-19, enrolled during active disease.

The chain recombines TRBV11-1 with TRBJ2-7, with D maybe TRBD1 (5 bases). CDR3 length equals 13 residues. The germline gives CDR1 SGHAT, CDR2 FQDESV (reference sequence). The V end lost 5 bases, the J end lost 0 bases, and 8 bases lay between the germline ends. The DNA for the CDR3 is TGTGCCAGCAGCCCGGACACCTCCTACGAGCAGTACTTC. Its translation: CASSPDTSYEQYF.

The gene calls are TRBV27 and TRBJ2-7, with TRBD1 identical over 12 bases. This CDR3 region has 15 residues. After removal of 2 bases from V and 4 bases from J, the junction contained 3 bases not matched to a gene. Germline V CDR1 and CDR2: MNHEY, SMNVEV (reference sequence). CDR3 loop: CASSLGTGGGYEQYF. The CDR3 DNA is TGTGCCAGCAGTTTAGGGACAGGGGGCGGTTACGAGCAGTACTTC.

The rearrangement joins TRBV18 to TRBJ1-1; 8 positions match TRBD1. The junction had 16 bases not matched to a gene; V was cut back by 4 bases and J by 0 bases. Germline V CDR1 and CDR2: KGHSH, LQKENI. This CDR3 region has 19 residues. The CDR3 spells CASSLTDRALNGLNTEAFF. CDR3 sequence (DNA): TGTGCCAGCTCACTAACGGACAGGGCCCTAAATGGATTGAACACTGAAGCTTTCTTT.

The chain couples TRBV11-2 to TRBJ1-1; TRBD1 matches at 8 bases. The CDR3 extends over 19 amino acids. Germline CDR1 SGHAT, CDR2 FQNNGV. V trimming: 1 base; J trimming: 5 bases; junction bases outside the gene matches: 18. CDR3 sequence: CASSLVGRISQGAGTEAFF. CDR3 DNA: TGTGCCAGCAGCTTAGTGGGTCGAATTTCCCAGGGGGCGGGAACTGAAGCTTTCTTT.

The chain is built from TRBV5-1 and TRBJ2-3; the match to TRBD2 covers 15 bases. The CDR3 is made up of 18 amino acids. The trim removed 2 bases at V and 4 bases at J, leaving 8 bases unmatched. Germline V CDR1 and CDR2: SGHRS, YFSETQ. CDR3 residues: CASSFGLAGGRGPDTQYF. The DNA for the CDR3 is TGCGCCAGCAGCTTCGGACTAGCGGGGGGGCGCGGGCCAGATACGCAGTATTTT.

The genes are TRBV18 and TRBJ1-2, with TRBD1 matching 8 bases. The CDR3 is 15 amino acids. Unmatched junction bases numbered 8, after V lost 3 bases and J lost 5 bases. Germline V gene sequence: CDR1 KGHSH, CDR2 LQKENI. The CDR3 is CASSPGSTGVYGYTF. The CDR3 coding sequence is TGTGCCAGCTCACCCGGGTCGACAGGGGTATATGGCTACACCTTC.

This chain uses TRBV9 with TRBJ2-2, with TRBD2 matching over 8 bases. Trimming removed 1 base from V and 1 base from J; junction bases left unmatched: 3. Germline CDR1 and CDR2: SGDLS and YYNGEE. The CDR3 has 16 amino acids. The CDR3 DNA reads TGTGCCAGCAGCGTATCAGCGGGAGTGAACACCGGGGAGCTGTTTTTT. Protein: CASSVSAGVNTGELFF.

The rearrangement links TRBV19 to TRBJ2-5, with D possibly being TRBD2 (5 bases). V shed 5 bases and J shed 4 bases, with 20 bases lying between them. This CDR3 has 16 amino acids. Germline loops: CDR1 LNHDA, CDR2 SQIVND (reference sequence). The CDR3 nucleotides are TGTGCCAGTAGTCGGATAGGGTCCGGCGGGCGAGAGACCCAGTACTTC. It is translated as CASSRIGSGGRETQYF. Supplemented by reference TRBV19 and TRBJ2-5, the full variable domain reads DGGITQSPKYLFRKEGQNVTLSCEQNLNHDAMYWYRQDPGQGLRLIYYSQIVNDFQKGDIAEGYSVSREKKESFPLTVTSAQKNPTAFYLCASSRIGSGGRETQYFGPGTRLLVL.

The chain is built from TRBV9 and TRBJ1-4, with a weak D call TRBD1 (5 bases). V lost 0 bases and J lost 0, with 12 bases in between. CDR3 length equals 17 residues. Germline V gene lookup returns CDR1 SGDLS and CDR2 YYNGEE. In nucleotides, the CDR3 is TGTGCCAGCAGCGTAGCAGGGAATTGGGCAACTAATGAAAAACTGTTTTTT. Residues: CASSVAGNWATNEKLFF. Combining the CDR3 with reference TRBV9 and TRBJ1-4 gives the whole variable domain DSGVTQTPKHLITATGQRVTLRCSPRSGDLSVYWYQQSLDQGLQFLIQYYNGEERAKGNILERFSAQQFPDLHSELNLSSLELGDSALYFCASSVAGNWATNEKLFFGSGTQLSVL.

The genes are TRBV13 and TRBJ1-2; 9 positions match TRBD1. Trimming removed 6 bases from V and 10 bases from J; junction bases left unmatched: 9. The CDR3 is made up of 13 amino acids. The germline V gene encodes CDR1 PRHDT and CDR2 FYEKMQ (reference sequence). The CDR3 DNA follows: TGTGCCAGCAGTTCCGGGACAGGGTATATCTACACCTTC. It translates to CASSSGTGYIYTF.

The genes are TRBV21-1 and TRBJ2-7; TRBD2 reflects the table's D call only, with no check against the DNA. TRBV21-1 has pseudogene status. The CDR3 covers 13 residues. Here the CDR3 reads CASSKWGGGEQYF. For the CDR3, the DNA is TGTGCCAGCAGCAAATGGGGGGGCGGCGAGCAGTACTTC.

This clone was seen just once. The CDR3 DNA follows: TGTGCCAGTGAATACACTAGGTGGGGGGGGGCGGAAGCTTTCTTT. This codes for CASEYTRWGGAEAFF. The chain couples TRBV19 to TRBJ1-1; maybe TRBD1 (6 bases). Trimming removed 8 bases from V and 8 bases from J, with 24 bases in between. The CDR3 length is 15 residues. Germline-derived CDR1 and CDR2 are LNHDA and SQIVND (reference sequence).

The chain employs TRBV18 and TRBJ2-7; possibly TRBD2 for D (5 bases). CDR1 and CDR2 (germline): KGHSH, LQKENI. V lost 6 bases and J 1 base, leaving 13 bases between the germline ends. CDR3 length: 14 residues. The CDR3 DNA reads as TGTGCCAGCTCCAAAACCGGGGTTTCCTACGAGCAGTACTTC. Amino acids: CASSKTGVSYEQYF.

The chain uses TRBV5-6 and TRBJ2-1; 8 nucleotides match TRBD2. J lost 4 bases, V lost 5 bases, and 2 bases had no gene match. Germline V gene lookup returns CDR1 SGHDT and CDR2 YYEEEE. The CDR3 has 13 residues. The CDR3 spells CASRTSAYNEQFF. CDR3 in DNA: TGTGCCAGCAGGACTAGCGCTTACAATGAGCAGTTCTTC.

The chain carries TRBV2 and TRBJ1-5, with 7 bases identical to TRBD1. The germline V gene has CDR1 SNHLY and CDR2 FYNNEI. The CDR3 has 14 amino acids. Trimming cost V 4 bases and J 4 bases; bases outside gene matches: 4. CDR3 protein: CASSVGQQNQPQHF. The CDR3 DNA follows: TGTGCCAGCAGTGTGGGACAGCAGAATCAGCCCCAGCATTTT.

This chain connects TRBV5-1 to TRBJ1-5; the D is unclear. Looked up from germline, CDR1 is SGHRS and CDR2 is YFSETQ. The CDR3 loop spans 11 amino acids. V lost 8 bases and J 6 bases, leaving 9 bases between the germline ends. The CDR3 DNA follows: TGCGCCAGAGTGGAGGGTCAGCCCCAGCATTTT. This sequence encodes CARVEGQPQHF.

The gene calls are TRBV2 and TRBJ1-5; D remains ambiguous. Germline CDR1 reads SNHLY; CDR2 reads FYNNEI. The V gene lost 7 bases and the J gene lost 3 bases, with 10 bases spanning the gap. This CDR3 spans 13 amino acids. The CDR3 DNA sequence: TGTGCCAGCAACCGGGGTTTCAATCAGCCCCAGCATTTT. Translated: CASNRGFNQPQHF. The entire variable domain, with the rest obtained from reference TRBV2 and TRBJ1-5, is as follows: EPEVTQTPSHQVTQMGQEVILRCVPISNHLYFYWYRQILGQKVEFLVSFYNNEISEKSEIFDDQFSVERPDGSNFTLKIRSTKLEDSAMYFCASNRGFNQPQHFGDGTRLSIL.

The chain has TRBV4-1 and TRBJ1-4; no clear D. Germline V gene sequence: CDR1 MGHRA, CDR2 YSYEKL. CDR3 length: 14 residues. V lost 4 bases and J lost 1, with 7 bases in between. Here the CDR3 reads CASSLERTNEKLFF. The CDR3 DNA follows: TGCGCCAGCAGCCTTGAGAGAACTAATGAAAAACTGTTTTTT.

The V call is TRBV11-1, the J call TRBJ1-1; 7 bases agree with TRBD1. V trimming: 5 bases; J trimming: 5 bases; junction bases outside the gene matches: 11. Germline V lookup: CDR1 SGHAT, CDR2 FQDESV (reference sequence). The CDR3 consists of 15 residues. The CDR3 reads CASSPEPTGWTEAFF. CDR3 coding DNA: TGTGCCAGCAGCCCGGAACCGACAGGGTGGACTGAAGCTTTCTTT.

This chain joins TRBV19 and TRBJ2-2; TRBD2 agrees at 10 bases. The trim removed 6 bases at V and 8 bases at J, leaving 3 bases unmatched. CDR1 LNHDA and CDR2 SQIVND come from the germline V gene (reference sequence). The CDR3 loop spans 13 amino acids. The CDR3 sequence is CASSPSGGGELFF. CDR3 bases: TGTGCCAGTAGCCCTAGCGGGGGAGGGGAGCTGTTTTTT.

The chain has TRBV4-1 and TRBJ2-1, with 9 bases identical to TRBD2. From germline, CDR1 is MGHRA and CDR2 YSYEKL. With V trimmed by 1 base and J by 4 bases, 5 bases remained unmatched. The length of the CDR3 is 16 residues. The CDR3 reads CASSQARLADYNEQFF. The CDR3 coding sequence is TGCGCCAGCAGCCAAGCGAGACTAGCGGATTACAATGAGCAGTTCTTC.

This chain joins TRBV4-1 and TRBJ1-6; 7 bases map to TRBD1. CDR1 is MGHRA and CDR2 is YSYEKL in the germline V gene. With 4 bases clipped from V and 8 bases from J, the junction kept 2 bases outside the gene matches. This CDR3 spans 13 amino acids. The CDR3 region is CASSRTGDSPLHF. The DNA for the CDR3 is TGCGCCAGCAGCCGAACAGGGGATTCACCCCTCCACTTT.

V and J are TRBV6-5 and TRBJ1-1; a possible D gene is TRBD1 (6 bases). The V end was cut by 7 bases, the J end by 0 bases, with 15 bases between. The length of the CDR3 is 15 residues. CDR1 and CDR2 from the germline V gene are MNHEY and SVGAGI. The CDR3 bases are TGTGCCAGCACACGCACGAGGACAGTGAACACTGAAGCTTTCTTT. This codes for CASTRTRTVNTEAFF.

J is TRBJ1-6 and V is TRBV11-2, with D perhaps matching TRBD1 (5 bases). The CDR3 sequence is 18 residues long. Germline V gives CDR1 SGHAT, CDR2 FQNNGV. V lost 5 bases and J 7 bases, leaving 24 bases between the germline ends. CDR3 in DNA: TGTGCCAGCAGCCCGTATCTGGGGCCCCTGGGTTTGAATTCACCCCTCCACTTT. It is translated as CASSPYLGPLGLNSPLHF. The complete variable domain, with remaining parts taken from reference TRBV11-2 and TRBJ1-6, reads EAGVAQSPRYKIIEKRQSVAFWCNPISGHATLYWYQQILGQGPKLLIQFQNNGVVDDSQLPKDRFSAERLKGVDSTLKIQPAKLEDSAVYLCASSPYLGPLGLNSPLHFGNGTRLTVT.

The J gene is TRBJ2-5, the V gene TRBV14; 8 bases match TRBD1. From germline, CDR1 is SGHDN and CDR2 FVKESK. The CDR3 totals 17 residues. V dropped 1 base and J dropped 7; count of bases not matched to a gene: 14. The CDR3 coding sequence is TGTGCCAGCAGCCAAGTCCGGACAGGGTTTTCGGGCGGGACCCAGTACTTC. Its protein product is CASSQVRTGFSGGTQYF.